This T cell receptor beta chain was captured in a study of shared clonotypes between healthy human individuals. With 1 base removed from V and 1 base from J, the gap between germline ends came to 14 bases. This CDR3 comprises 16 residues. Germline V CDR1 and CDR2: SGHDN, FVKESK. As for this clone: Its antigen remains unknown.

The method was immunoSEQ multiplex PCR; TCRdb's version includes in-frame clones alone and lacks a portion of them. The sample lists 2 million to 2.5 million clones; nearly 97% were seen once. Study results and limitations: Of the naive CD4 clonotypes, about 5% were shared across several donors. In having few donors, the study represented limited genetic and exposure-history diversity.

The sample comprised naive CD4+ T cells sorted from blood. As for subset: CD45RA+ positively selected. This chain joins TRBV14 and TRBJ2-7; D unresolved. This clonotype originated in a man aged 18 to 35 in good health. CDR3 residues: CASSQANGKASYEQYF. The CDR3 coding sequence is TGTGCCAGCAGCCAAGCGAACGGCAAGGCTTCCTACGAGCAGTACTTC.